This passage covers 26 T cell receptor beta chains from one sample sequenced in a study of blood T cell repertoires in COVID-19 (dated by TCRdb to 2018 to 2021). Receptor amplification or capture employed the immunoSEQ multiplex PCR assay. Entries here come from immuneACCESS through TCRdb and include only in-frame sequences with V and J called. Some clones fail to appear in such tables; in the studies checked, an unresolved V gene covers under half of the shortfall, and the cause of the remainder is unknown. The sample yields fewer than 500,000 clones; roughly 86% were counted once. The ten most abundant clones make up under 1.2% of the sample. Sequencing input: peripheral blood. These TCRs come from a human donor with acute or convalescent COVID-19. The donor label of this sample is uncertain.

The CDR3 bases are TGTGCCAGCAGCTTAGGTCACGGCGGCGAGCAGTACTTC. Protein: CASSLGHGGEQYF. The chain employs TRBV7-2 and TRBJ2-7; D gene unclear. The CDR3 consists of 13 residues. Trimming stripped 1 base from V and 6 bases from J, with 10 bases between. Germline values: CDR1 SGHTA, CDR2 FQGNSA.

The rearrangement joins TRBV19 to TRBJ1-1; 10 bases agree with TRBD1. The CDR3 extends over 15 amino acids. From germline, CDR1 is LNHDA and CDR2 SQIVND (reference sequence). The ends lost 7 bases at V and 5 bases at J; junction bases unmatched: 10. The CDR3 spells CASNLRQGAGTEAFF. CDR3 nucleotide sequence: TGTGCCAGTAACCTCCGACAGGGGGCGGGTACTGAAGCTTTCTTT.

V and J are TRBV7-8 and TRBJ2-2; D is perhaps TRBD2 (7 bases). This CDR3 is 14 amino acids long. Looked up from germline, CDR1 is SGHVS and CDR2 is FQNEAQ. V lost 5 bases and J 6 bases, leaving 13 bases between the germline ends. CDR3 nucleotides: TGTGCCAGCAGCACTCGGGGGGCCCCCGGGGAGCTGTTTTTT. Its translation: CASSTRGAPGELFF.

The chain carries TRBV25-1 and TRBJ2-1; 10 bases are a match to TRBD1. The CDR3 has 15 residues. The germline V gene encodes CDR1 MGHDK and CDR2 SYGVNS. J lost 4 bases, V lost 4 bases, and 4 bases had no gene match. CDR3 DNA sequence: TGTGCCAGCAGTGGGACAGGGGGGCTATACAATGAGCAGTTCTTC. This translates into CASSGTGGLYNEQFF.

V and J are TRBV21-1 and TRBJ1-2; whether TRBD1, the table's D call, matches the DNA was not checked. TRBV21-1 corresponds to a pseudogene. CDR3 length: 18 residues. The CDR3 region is CASSKVRIGQILTYGYTF. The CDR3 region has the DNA TGTGCCAGCAGCAAAGTCCGGATCGGACAGATCCTTACCTATGGCTACACCTTC.

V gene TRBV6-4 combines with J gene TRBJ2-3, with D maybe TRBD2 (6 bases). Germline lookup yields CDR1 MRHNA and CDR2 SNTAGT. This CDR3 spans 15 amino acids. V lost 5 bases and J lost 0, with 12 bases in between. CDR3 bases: TGTGCCAGCAGTCCCCTCGCGGGGAGCACAGATACGCAGTATTTT. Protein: CASSPLAGSTDTQYF.

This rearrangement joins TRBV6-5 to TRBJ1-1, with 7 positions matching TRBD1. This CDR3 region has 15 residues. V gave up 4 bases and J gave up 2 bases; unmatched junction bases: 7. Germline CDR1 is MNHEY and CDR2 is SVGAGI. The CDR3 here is CASSLDNRGNTEAFF. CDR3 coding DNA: TGTGCCAGCAGTTTAGATAACAGGGGAAACACTGAAGCTTTCTTT.

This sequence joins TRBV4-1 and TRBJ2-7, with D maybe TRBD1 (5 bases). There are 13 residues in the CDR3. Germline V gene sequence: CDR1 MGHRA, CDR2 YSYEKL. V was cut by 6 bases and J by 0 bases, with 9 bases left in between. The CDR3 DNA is TGCGCCAGCAGGCCGGACAACTCCTACGAGCAGTACTTC. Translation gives CASRPDNSYEQYF.

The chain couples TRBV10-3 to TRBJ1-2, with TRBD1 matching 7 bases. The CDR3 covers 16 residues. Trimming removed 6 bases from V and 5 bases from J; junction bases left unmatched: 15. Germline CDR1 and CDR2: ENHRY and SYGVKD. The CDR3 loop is CAIRDTGTANGYGYTF. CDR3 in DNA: TGTGCCATCAGAGATACCGGGACAGCTAATGGATATGGCTACACCTTC.

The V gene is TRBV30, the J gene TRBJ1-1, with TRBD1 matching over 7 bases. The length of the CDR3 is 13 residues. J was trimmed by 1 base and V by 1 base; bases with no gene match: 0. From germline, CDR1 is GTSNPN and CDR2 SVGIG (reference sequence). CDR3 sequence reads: CAWSGTGNTEAFF. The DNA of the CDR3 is TGTGCCTGGAGTGGGACAGGGAACACTGAAGCTTTCTTT.

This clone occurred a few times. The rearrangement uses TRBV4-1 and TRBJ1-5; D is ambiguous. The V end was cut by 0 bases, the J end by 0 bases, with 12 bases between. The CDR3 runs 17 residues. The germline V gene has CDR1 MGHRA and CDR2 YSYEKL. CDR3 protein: CASSQDLYGDSNQPQHF. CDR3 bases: TGCGCCAGCAGCCAAGATCTCTACGGGGATAGCAATCAGCCCCAGCATTTT.

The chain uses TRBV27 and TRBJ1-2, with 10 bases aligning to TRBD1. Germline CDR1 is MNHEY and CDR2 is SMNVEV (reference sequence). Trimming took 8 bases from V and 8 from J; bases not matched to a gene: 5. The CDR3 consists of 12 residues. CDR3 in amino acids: CASSPGQGGYTF. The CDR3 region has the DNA TGTGCCAGCTCGCCGGGACAGGGGGGCTACACCTTC.

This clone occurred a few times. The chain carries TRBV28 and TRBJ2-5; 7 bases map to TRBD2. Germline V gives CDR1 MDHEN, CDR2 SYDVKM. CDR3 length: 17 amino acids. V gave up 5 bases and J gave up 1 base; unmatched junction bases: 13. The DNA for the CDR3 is TGTGCCAGCAGTCCAGAAACCGGGGCGGGAGTCCAAGAGACCCAGTACTTC. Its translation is CASSPETGAGVQETQYF.

DNA of the CDR3: TGTGCCAGCAGTTTGGTACAGGGGGCTTTTAATTCACCCCTCCACTTT. This codes for CASSLVQGAFNSPLHF. V and J are TRBV28 and TRBJ1-6, with 9 bases fitting TRBD1. V trimming: 3 bases; J trimming: 6 bases; junction bases outside the gene matches: 6. Germline V gene data show CDR1 as MDHEN and CDR2 as SYDVKM. The length of the CDR3 is 16 residues.

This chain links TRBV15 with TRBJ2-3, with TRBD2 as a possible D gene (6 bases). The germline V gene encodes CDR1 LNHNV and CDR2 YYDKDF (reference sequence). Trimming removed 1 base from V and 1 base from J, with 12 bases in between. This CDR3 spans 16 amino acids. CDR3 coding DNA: TGTGCCACCAGCAGAGCTACTAGCTGGGGCACAGATACGCAGTATTTT. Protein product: CATSRATSWGTDTQYF.

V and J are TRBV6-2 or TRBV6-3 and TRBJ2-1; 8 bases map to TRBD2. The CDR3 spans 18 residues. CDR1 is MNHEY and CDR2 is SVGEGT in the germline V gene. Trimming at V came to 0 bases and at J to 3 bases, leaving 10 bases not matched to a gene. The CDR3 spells CASSYSGASGLLYNEQFF. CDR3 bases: TGTGCCAGCAGTTACTCTGGGGCTAGCGGGCTACTCTACAATGAGCAGTTCTTC.

CDR3 loop: CASSDSFRGGDNEQFF. DNA of the CDR3: TGTGCCAGCAGTGATTCGTTTAGGGGCGGGGACAATGAGCAGTTCTTC. The J gene is TRBJ2-1, the V gene TRBV2, with D perhaps matching TRBD2 (6 bases). Germline V gives CDR1 SNHLY, CDR2 FYNNEI. V lost 3 bases and J 5 bases, leaving 17 bases between the germline ends. The CDR3 runs 16 residues.

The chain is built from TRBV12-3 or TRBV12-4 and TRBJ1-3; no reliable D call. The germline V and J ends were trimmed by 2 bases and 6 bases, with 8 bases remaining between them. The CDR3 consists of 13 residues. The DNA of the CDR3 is TGTGCCAGCAGTTTACCGCAGGAAAACACCATATATTTT. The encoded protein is CASSLPQENTIYF.

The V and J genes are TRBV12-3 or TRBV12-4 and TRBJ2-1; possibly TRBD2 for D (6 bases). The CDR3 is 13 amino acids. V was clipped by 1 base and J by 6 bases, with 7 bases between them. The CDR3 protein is CASSLVSGNEQFF. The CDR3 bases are TGTGCCAGCAGTTTAGTTAGCGGCAATGAGCAGTTCTTC.

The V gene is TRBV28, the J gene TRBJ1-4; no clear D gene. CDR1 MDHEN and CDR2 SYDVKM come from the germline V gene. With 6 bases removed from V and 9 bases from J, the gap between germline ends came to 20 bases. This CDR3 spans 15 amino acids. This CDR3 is CASSQPTGRYKKLFF. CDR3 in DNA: TGTGCCAGCAGCCAGCCTACGGGGAGGTATAAAAAACTGTTTTTT.

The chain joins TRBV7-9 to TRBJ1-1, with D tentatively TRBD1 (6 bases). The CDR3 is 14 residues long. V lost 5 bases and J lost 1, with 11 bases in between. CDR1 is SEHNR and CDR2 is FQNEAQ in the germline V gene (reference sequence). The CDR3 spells CASSGGLGNTEAFF. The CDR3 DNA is TGTGCCAGCAGCGGGGGCCTCGGGAACACTGAAGCTTTCTTT.

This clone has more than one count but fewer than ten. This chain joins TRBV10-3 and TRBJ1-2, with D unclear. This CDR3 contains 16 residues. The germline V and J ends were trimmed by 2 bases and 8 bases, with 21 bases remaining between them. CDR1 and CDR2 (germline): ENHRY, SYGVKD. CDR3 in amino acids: CAISENSGTNPGGYTF. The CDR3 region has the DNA TGTGCCATCAGTGAGAACTCGGGCACCAACCCGGGGGGCTACACCTTC.

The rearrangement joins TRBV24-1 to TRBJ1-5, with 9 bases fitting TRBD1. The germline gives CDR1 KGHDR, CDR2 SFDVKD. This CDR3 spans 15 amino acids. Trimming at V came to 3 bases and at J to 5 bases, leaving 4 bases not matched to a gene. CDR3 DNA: TGTGCCACCAGTGATCCAAGACAGGGGGATCAGCCCCAGCATTTT. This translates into CATSDPRQGDQPQHF.

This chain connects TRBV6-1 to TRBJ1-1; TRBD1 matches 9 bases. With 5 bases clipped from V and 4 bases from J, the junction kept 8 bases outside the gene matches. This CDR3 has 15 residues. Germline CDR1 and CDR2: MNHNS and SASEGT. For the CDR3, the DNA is TGTGCCAGCAGTATCGAACAGGGGGCTGGCACTGAAGCTTTCTTT. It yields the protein CASSIEQGAGTEAFF.

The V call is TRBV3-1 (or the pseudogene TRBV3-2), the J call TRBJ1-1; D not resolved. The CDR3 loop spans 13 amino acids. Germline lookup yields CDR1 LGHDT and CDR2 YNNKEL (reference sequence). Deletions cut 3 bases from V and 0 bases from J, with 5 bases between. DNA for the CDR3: TGTGCCAGCAGCCAGGGCCTGAACACTGAAGCTTTCTTT. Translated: CASSQGLNTEAFF.

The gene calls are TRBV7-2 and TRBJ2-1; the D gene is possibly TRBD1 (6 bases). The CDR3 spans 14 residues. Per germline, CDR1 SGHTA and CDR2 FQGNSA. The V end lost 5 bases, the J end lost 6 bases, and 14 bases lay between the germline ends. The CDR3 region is CASSREVRGNEQFF. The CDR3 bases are TGTGCCAGCAGCCGTGAGGTCAGGGGCAATGAGCAGTTCTTC.